A selection of T cell receptor beta chains follows, all from one sample in a study of beta chain features in type 1 diabetes. Clones were sequenced by immunoSEQ multiplex PCR, and TCRdb holds only the in-frame ones, with some missing. The profile shows under 950,000 clones, roughly 15% of them singletons. The sequencing sample was made of naive CD4+ T cells from blood. The receptors here all came from a woman aged 18-29 years in good health. Both conserved end residues are part of each CDR3. A D gene is named only where the DNA matches it firmly. Expanded clones get a size class; other rows say once, few or many, or leave the size out.

V gene	CDR3 length	J gene	clone size	D gene	CDR3 DNA	CDR3 protein
TRBV7-2	14	TRBJ2-2	NA	NA	TGTGCCAGCAGCTCTAAATGGGGCACCGGGGAGCTGTTTTTT	CASSSKWGTGELFF
TRBV2	15	TRBJ2-7	NA	NA	TGTGCCAGCAGTGCCACATGGGGTAGGAAGATGGAGCAGTACTTC	CASSATWGRKMEQYF
TRBV27	16	TRBJ2-3	few	TRBD2	TGTGCCAGCAGTTTACCGGGGGGGACACACACAGATACGCAGTATTTT	CASSLPGGTHTDTQYF
TRBV19	14	TRBJ2-1	NA	TRBD2	TGTGCCAGTAGTGAGACTAGCGGCCTCAATGAGCAGTTCTTC	CASSETSGLNEQFF
TRBV18	12	TRBJ2-1	NA	TRBD1	TGTGCCAGCTCCCGCGACAGGGATGAGCAGTTCTTC	CASSRDRDEQFF
TRBV5-1	15	TRBJ1-1	few	NA	TGCGCCAGCAGCTTTGGTAACAGCATGAACACTGAAGCTTTCTTT	CASSFGNSMNTEAFF
TRBV11-1	14	TRBJ1-2	NA	NA	TGTGCCAGCAGCACGGGGGCCTCTAACTATGGCTACACCTTC	CASSTGASNYGYTF
TRBV18	18	TRBJ2-3	few	TRBD1	TGTGCCAGCTCATCGAACCGGGGACAGTCTTTAAGCACAGATACGCAGTATTTT	CASSSNRGQSLSTDTQYF
TRBV4-3	21	TRBJ2-3	NA	TRBD2	TGCGCCAGCAGCCAAGTCCCTAGTTTGGCGGGAGGTTCGGTTAGGTCAGATACGCAGTATTTT	CASSQVPSLAGGSVRSDTQYF
TRBV9	15	TRBJ2-7	few	TRBD2	TGTGCCAGCAGCGTAGAACCGGGGGGGACCTACGAGCAGTACTTC	CASSVEPGGTYEQYF
TRBV29-1	16	TRBJ2-1	NA	TRBD2	TGCAGCGTTGGTGTCATTGGACTAGCCCTCCTGGGTGAGCAGTTCTTC	CSVGVIGLALLGEQFF
TRBV25-1	15	TRBJ2-2	few	NA	TGTGCCAGCAGTGCGATCAGAGCCTACACCGGGGAGCTGTTTTTT	CASSAIRAYTGELFF
TRBV28	15	TRBJ2-5	NA	NA	TGTGCCAGCAGTTTAGCGACGGCAACCCAAGAGACCCAGTACTTC	CASSLATATQETQYF
TRBV18	14	TRBJ1-5	NA	NA	TGTGCCAGCTCACCACGCGGGGGTAATCAGCCCCAGCATTTT	CASSPRGGNQPQHF
TRBV18	16	TRBJ2-3	NA	TRBD2	TGTGCCAGCTCACCAATACTAGCGGGAGTCACAGATACGCAGTATTTT	CASSPILAGVTDTQYF
TRBV7-9	15	TRBJ1-3	NA	NA	TGTGCCAGCAGCTTAGGACAGTACTCTGGAAACACCATATATTTT	CASSLGQYSGNTIYF
TRBV28	15	TRBJ2-1	few	NA	TGTGCCAGCAGTTTGGGTCTCTCGGCCTACAATGAGCAGTTCTTC	CASSLGLSAYNEQFF